This T cell receptor (beta chain) was sequenced in a study of cytomegalovirus exposure and HLA in healthy donors. The CDR3 has 14 residues. V lost 5 bases and J 0 bases, leaving 11 bases between the germline ends. CDR1 and CDR2 (germline): SGHVS, FQNEAQ. PCR was performed using 60 Vbeta and 13 Jbeta primers. Measured with immunoSEQ multiplex PCR; TCRdb has only the in-frame clones, and not every one. The repertoire holds 160,000 or so clones, with around 80% as singletons. What was sequenced was PBMCs. This TCR was recovered from a man aged 40-50 years in good health and CMV-seronegative. The rearrangement uses TRBV7-8 and TRBJ2-7, with a weak D call TRBD2 (5 bases). The CDR3 loop reads CASSPDSDSYEQYF. DNA for the CDR3: TGTGCCAGCAGCCCGGACTCCGACTCCTACGAGCAGTACTTC.